This T cell receptor (beta chain) was sequenced for a study of T-cell memory formation after mild COVID-19. Whole-study results and caveats: Later expanders leaned CD4+, whereas day 15 to 85 contracting clones were balanced CD4/CD8.

In regard to this clonotype: The antigen remains unidentified.

TCRdb re-called the 5' RACE reads through MiXCR, storing one row per CDR3 protein. The data hold some 490,000 distinct CDR3 sequences, with over 15% observed a single time. After removal of 1 base from V and 0 bases from J, the junction contained 17 bases not matched to a gene. Germline V gene lookup returns CDR1 MNHEY and CDR2 SMNVEV (reference sequence). CDR3 length: 22 amino acids. The clonotype was recovered from an adult woman who had mild COVID-19 (a few samples of this study predate the infection). Cell type and time point are not known. The specimen was PBMCs or a T cell subset sorted from them (not recorded which). This chain connects TRBV27 to TRBJ2-1; TRBD2 aligns across 11 bases. As DNA, the CDR3 is TGTGCCAGCAGTTTATATGGGGGGGGACTAGCGGTTGCTCTGAGCTCCTACAATGAGCAGTTCTTC. Residues: CASSLYGGGLAVALSSYNEQFF.